This T cell receptor (beta chain) was identified in a study of blood T cell repertoires in COVID-19. Remarks on this clone: Other DNA sequences within the sample encode an identical CDR3.

Cohort 3 donors were reported recovered after two negative PCRs, clearance, or symptom resolution. The assay was immunoSEQ multiplex PCR, and TCRdb's table has in-frame clones only and misses some. The table has more than 200,000 clones, around 87% seen once. CDR1 SGHRS and CDR2 YFSETQ come from the germline V gene. Germline trimming cut 0 bases from V and 4 bases from J; bases unmatched to any gene: 3. This CDR3 spans 14 amino acids. V and J are TRBV5-1 and TRBJ1-2; TRBD1 aligns across 7 bases. This receptor was taken from a woman aged 50 to 65 who had recovered from COVID-19. The sequenced sample consisted of PBMCs or T cells enriched from blood (not recorded which). CDR3 protein: CASSLGQGSYGYTF. The CDR3, as DNA: TGCGCCAGCAGCTTGGGACAGGGTAGCTATGGCTACACCTTC. Variable domain in full (rest from reference TRBV5-1 and TRBJ1-2): KAGVTQTPRYLIKTRGQQVTLSCSPISGHRSVSWYQQTPGQGLQFLFEYFSETQRNKGNFPGRFSGRQFSNSRSEMNVSTLELGDSALYLCASSLGQGSYGYTFGSGTRLTVV.